A single TCR beta chain is shown here with its context. Its antigen is not known. Profiling relied on immunoSEQ multiplex PCR, and the TCRdb table lists in-frame clones only, not all of them. The table shows about 14,000 clones, with roughly 70% occurring only once. TCR beta libraries used around 1.8 micrograms of DNA from cryopreserved PBMCs. The source of the sample is a study of cytotoxic CD8 clonotypes in ibrutinib-treated CLL. Broader study findings: Age-matched healthy donor levels were exceeded by baseline clonality, which tracked circulating CD8+ T-cell counts. Lymph node repertoires were not studied, and sampling times were unmatched.

The V and J ends lost 5 bases and 5 bases, in that order; junction bases with no gene match: 4. The CDR3 is 14 amino acids. The germline V gene has CDR1 SGHVS and CDR2 FQNEAQ. The sequence was collected from a human donor with chronic lymphocytic leukemia. The material sequenced was PBMCs, taken before ibrutinib treatment. This rearrangement joins TRBV7-8 to TRBJ1-4, with TRBD1 identical over 8 bases. The CDR3 region is CASSETGANEKLFF. The CDR3 DNA follows: TGTGCCAGCAGCGAGACAGGGGCGAATGAAAAACTGTTTTTT.